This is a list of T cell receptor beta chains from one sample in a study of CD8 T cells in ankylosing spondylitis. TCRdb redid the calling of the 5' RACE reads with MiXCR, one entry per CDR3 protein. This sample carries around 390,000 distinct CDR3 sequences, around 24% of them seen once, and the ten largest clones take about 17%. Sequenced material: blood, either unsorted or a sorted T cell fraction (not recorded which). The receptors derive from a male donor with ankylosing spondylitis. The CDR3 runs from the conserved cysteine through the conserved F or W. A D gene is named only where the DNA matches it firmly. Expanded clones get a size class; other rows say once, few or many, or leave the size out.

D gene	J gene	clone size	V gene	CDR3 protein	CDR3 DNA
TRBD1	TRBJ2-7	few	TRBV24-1	CATSTGGSYEQYF	TGTGCCACCTCCACAGGGGGCTCCTACGAGCAGTACTTC
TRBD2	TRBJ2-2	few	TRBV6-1	CASSDGRAYGELFF	TGTGCCAGCAGCGACGGGAGGGCTTACGGGGAGCTGTTTTTT
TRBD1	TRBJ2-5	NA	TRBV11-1	CASSSAPGQKVKRTQYF	TGTGCCAGCAGCAGCGCCCCGGGACAGAAAGTCAAGAGGACCCAGTACTTC
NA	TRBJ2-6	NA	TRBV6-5	CASSYDGSGANVLTF	TGTGCCAGCAGTTACGATGGATCTGGGGCCAACGTCCTGACTTTC
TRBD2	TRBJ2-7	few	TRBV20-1	CSARSLAGGIGYEQYF	TGCAGTGCTAGGAGTCTAGCGGGAGGGATCGGATACGAGCAGTACTTC
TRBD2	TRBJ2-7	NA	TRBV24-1	CATSDPRTSGTEQYF	TGTGCCACCAGTGATCCGAGGACTAGCGGGACCGAGCAGTACTTC
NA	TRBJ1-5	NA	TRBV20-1	CSAEGGHFNQPQHF	TGCAGTGCAGAAGGGGGACATTTCAATCAGCCCCAGCATTTT
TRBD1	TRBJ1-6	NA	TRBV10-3	CAISEPRDSIQTPLHF	TGTGCCATCAGTGAGCCAAGGGACAGTATCCAGACACCCCTCCACTTT
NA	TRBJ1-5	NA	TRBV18	CASSKTANSNQPQHF	TGTGCCAGCTCAAAAACAGCTAATAGCAATCAGCCCCAGCATTTT
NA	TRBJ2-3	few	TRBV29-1	CSVDRGGTDTQYF	TGCAGCGTTGACAGGGGGGGCACAGATACGCAGTATTTT
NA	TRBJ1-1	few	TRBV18	CASSPSQLNTEAFF	TGTGCCAGCTCACCCTCGCAGCTGAACACTGAAGCTTTCTTT
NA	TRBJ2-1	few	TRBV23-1	CASSQSSEQFF	TGCGCCAGCAGTCAATCCAGTGAGCAGTTCTTC
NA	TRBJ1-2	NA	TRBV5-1	CASSLRGAPAQNYGYTF	TGCGCCAGCAGCTTACGGGGGGCGCCAGCTCAGAACTATGGCTACACCTTC
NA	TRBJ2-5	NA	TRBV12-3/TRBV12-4	CASSSRGVQETQYF	TGTGCCAGCAGTTCTAGGGGGGTACAAGAGACCCAGTACTTC
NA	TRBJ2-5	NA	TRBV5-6	CASSWARGETQYF	TGTGCCAGCAGCTGGGCTAGGGGGGAGACCCAGTACTTC
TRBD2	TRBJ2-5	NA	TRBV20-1	CSAKGTSESHRQETQYF	TGCAGTGCAAAGGGGACTAGCGAGAGTCACCGTCAAGAGACCCAGTACTTC
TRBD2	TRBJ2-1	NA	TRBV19	CASSIARDLGGGEQFF	TGTGCCAGTAGTATAGCCAGGGACCTCGGGGGGGGTGAGCAGTTCTTC
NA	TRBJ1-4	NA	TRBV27	CASSFRGGPEKLFF	TGTGCCAGCAGTTTCCGCGGAGGCCCTGAAAAACTGTTTTTT
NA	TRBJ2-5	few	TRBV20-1	CSAALPTETQYF	TGCAGTGCCGCACTCCCCACCGAGACCCAGTACTTC
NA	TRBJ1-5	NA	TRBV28	CASRERYSNQPQHF	TGTGCCAGCAGGGAGAGATATAGCAATCAGCCCCAGCATTTT
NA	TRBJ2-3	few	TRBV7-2	CASNLPTDAGTDTQYF	TGTGCCAGCAACCTCCCGACGGACGCTGGCACAGATACGCAGTATTTT
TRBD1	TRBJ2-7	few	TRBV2	CASFYHVGQGSYEQYF	TGTGCCAGCTTCTACCACGTGGGACAGGGAAGCTACGAGCAGTACTTC
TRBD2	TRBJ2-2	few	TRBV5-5	CASSLTGTSNTGELFF	TGTGCCAGCAGCTTAACCGGGACTAGCAACACCGGGGAGCTGTTTTTT
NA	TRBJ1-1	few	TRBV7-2	CASSSTRGIMNTEAFF	TGTGCCAGCAGCTCAACCCGTGGTATCATGAACACTGAAGCTTTCTTT
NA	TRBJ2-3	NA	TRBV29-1	CSVEPVANTQYF	TGCAGCGTTGAACCCGTCGCGAATACGCAGTATTTT
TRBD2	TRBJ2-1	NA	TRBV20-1	CSARAGIAGVYRNEQFF	TGCAGTGCTAGAGCGGGGATAGCGGGAGTTTATAGGAATGAGCAGTTCTTC
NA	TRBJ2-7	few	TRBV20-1	CSARDAGTRLYEQYF	TGCAGTGCTAGAGACGCCGGGACGAGACTTTACGAGCAGTACTTC
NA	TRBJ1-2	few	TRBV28	CASTPTDGANYGYTF	TGTGCCAGCACCCCCACGGACGGAGCTAACTATGGCTACACCTTC
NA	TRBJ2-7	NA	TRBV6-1	CASSARDTNEQYF	TGTGCCAGCAGTGCTCGGGACACCAACGAGCAGTACTTC
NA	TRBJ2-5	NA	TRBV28	CASSWPGWKTQYF	TGTGCCAGCAGTTGGCCGGGTTGGAAGACCCAGTACTTC
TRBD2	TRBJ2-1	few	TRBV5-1	CASSSGGLADSYNEQFF	TGCGCCAGCAGCTCCGGGGGACTAGCGGACTCCTACAATGAGCAGTTCTTC
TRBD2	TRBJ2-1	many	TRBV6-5	CASSWTLAGGEHEQFF	TGTGCCAGCAGTTGGACCCTAGCGGGAGGGGAGCATGAGCAGTTCTTC
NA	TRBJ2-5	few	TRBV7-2	CASSLGGQLKTQYF	TGTGCCAGCAGCTTAGGGGGGCAATTGAAGACCCAGTACTTC
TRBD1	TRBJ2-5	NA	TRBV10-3	CAINGQGRAETQYF	TGTGCCATCAACGGACAGGGGCGGGCAGAGACCCAGTACTTC
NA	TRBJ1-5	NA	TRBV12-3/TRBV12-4	CASSEYSTHQHF	TGTGCCAGCAGCGAATACAGTACCCACCAGCATTTT
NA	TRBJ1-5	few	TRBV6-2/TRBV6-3	CASRAGTSNQPQHF	TGTGCCAGCAGAGCAGGGACAAGCAATCAGCCCCAGCATTTT
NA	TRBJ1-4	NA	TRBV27	CASTELAHGTKLFF	TGTGCCAGCACGGAATTGGCGCACGGGACTAAGCTGTTTTTT
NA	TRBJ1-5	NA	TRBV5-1	CASSLEGDGQPQHF	TGCGCCAGCAGCTTGGAAGGGGACGGTCAGCCCCAGCATTTT
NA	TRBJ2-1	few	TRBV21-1	CARTLPERYNEQFF	TGTGCCAGAACCCTCCCGGAACGCTACAATGAGCAGTTCTTC
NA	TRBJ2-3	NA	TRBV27	CASNPNRAPSTDTQYF	TGTGCCAGCAACCCTAACAGGGCCCCTAGCACAGATACGCAGTATTTT
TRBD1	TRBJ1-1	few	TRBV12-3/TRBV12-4	CASSSQGGRTNTEAFF	TGTGCCAGCAGTTCACAGGGGGGGAGAACGAACACTGAAGCTTTCTTT
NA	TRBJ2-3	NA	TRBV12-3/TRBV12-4	CASGWGGQNTQYF	TGTGCCAGCGGCTGGGGCGGGCAGAATACGCAGTATTTT
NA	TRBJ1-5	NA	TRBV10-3	CAISERFDQPQHF	TGTGCCATCAGTGAGAGATTCGATCAGCCCCAGCATTTT
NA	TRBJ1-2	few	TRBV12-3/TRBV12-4	CASNPLRTVGGYTF	TGTGCCAGCAATCCACTCCGGACAGTCGGTGGCTACACCTTC
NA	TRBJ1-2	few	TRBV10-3	CAISAGDLNYGYTF	TGTGCCATCAGTGCGGGGGACCTTAACTATGGCTACACCTTC
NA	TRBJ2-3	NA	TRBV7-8	CASSLGDATDTQYF	TGTGCCAGCAGCTTAGGGGACGCCACAGATACGCAGTATTTT
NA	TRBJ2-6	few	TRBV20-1	CSAHISPGGANVLTF	TGCAGTGCTCATATATCTCCAGGTGGGGCCAACGTCCTGACTTTC
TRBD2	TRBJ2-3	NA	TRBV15	CATSRGLAVTDTQYF	TGTGCCACCAGCAGAGGACTAGCGGTCACAGATACGCAGTATTTT
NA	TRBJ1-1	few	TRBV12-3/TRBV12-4	CASSSRQENTEAFF	TGTGCCAGCAGTTCAAGACAGGAGAACACTGAAGCTTTCTTT
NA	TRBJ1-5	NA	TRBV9	CASGRYDQPQHF	TGTGCCAGCGGGAGGTACGATCAGCCCCAGCATTTT
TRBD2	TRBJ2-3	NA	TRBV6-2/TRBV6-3	CASGAGGYYTQYF	TGTGCCAGCGGTGCGGGAGGGTATTATACGCAGTATTTT